Following are 24 T cell receptor beta chains from one sample sequenced in a study of CD8 T cells in ankylosing spondylitis. Using its own MiXCR run on the 5' RACE reads, TCRdb lists one record per CDR3 protein. This table holds tens of thousands of distinct CDR3 sequences, 27% found once. The sequenced material came from blood, either unsorted or a sorted T cell fraction (not recorded which). The receptors were gathered from a male donor with ankylosing spondylitis or in good health (not recorded which).

Here the CDR3 reads CASSLSGASPDTQYF. CDR3 bases: TGTGCCAGCAGCTTAAGTGGAGCGAGCCCGGATACGCAGTATTTT. The chain has TRBV7-2 and TRBJ2-3; D gene ambiguous. The CDR3 has 15 residues. Trimming pared 2 bases from V and 6 bases from J, leaving 15 bases between. From germline, CDR1 is SGHTA and CDR2 FQGNSA.

The chain joins TRBV10-3 to TRBJ2-6; TRBD2 is a possible D gene (5 bases). Deletions cut 11 bases from V and 0 bases from J, with 17 bases between. Germline V gene lookup returns CDR1 ENHRY and CDR2 SYGVKD. The CDR3 has 16 residues. DNA for the CDR3: TGTGCCTCTTCACTAGGGCGCCCCTCTGGGGCCAACGTCCTGACTTTC. Encoded protein: CASSLGRPSGANVLTF.

This clonotype was found many times. The rearrangement joins TRBV20-1 to TRBJ1-2, with 9 bases lining up with TRBD1. V lost 5 bases and J lost 7; bases outside the gene matches: 14. The CDR3 consists of 15 residues. The germline gives CDR1 DFQATT, CDR2 SNEGSKA (reference sequence). In DNA, the CDR3 is TGCAGTGCTCACGCCGGGACAGGGTCCCGATCTGGCTACACCTTC. Its protein is CSAHAGTGSRSGYTF.

The sample holds a few counts of this clonotype. The chain's CDR3 is CASSSGTGANSYEQYF. CDR3 nucleotides: TGCGCCAGCAGCTCTGGGACAGGGGCCAACTCCTACGAGCAGTACTTC. The chain employs TRBV5-1 and TRBJ2-7; 10 bases map to TRBD1. There are 16 residues in the CDR3. The V segment lost 3 bases and the J segment 0 bases; nucleotides outside the gene matches: 6. Germline assignment: CDR1 SGHRS and CDR2 YFSETQ.

This clonotype was picked up a small number of times. The chain combines TRBV5-5 with TRBJ2-2; D gene unclear. CDR1 and CDR2 (germline): SGHKS, YYEKEE (reference sequence). CDR3 length equals 15 residues. V shed 1 base and J shed 4 bases, with 11 bases lying between them. DNA for the CDR3: TGTGCCAGCAGCTTGCTTGCGGTGGCCACCGGGGAGCTGTTTTTT. Translated: CASSLLAVATGELFF.

The chain links TRBV7-8 to TRBJ2-1; TRBD1 agrees at 8 bases. Trimming removed 1 base from V and 4 bases from J; junction bases left unmatched: 9. The CDR3 extends over 17 amino acids. Per the germline V gene, CDR1 is SGHVS and CDR2 is FQNEAQ. The CDR3 sequence: CASSLGTGGGSYNEQFF. The CDR3 DNA reads as TGTGCCAGCAGCTTAGGCACAGGGGGAGGTTCTTACAATGAGCAGTTCTTC. Combining the CDR3 with reference TRBV7-8 and TRBJ2-1 gives the whole variable domain GAGVSQSPRYKVAKRGQDVALRCDPISGHVSLFWYQQALGQGPEFLTYFQNEAQLDKSGLPSDRFFAERPEGSVSTLKIQRTQQEDSAVYLCASSLGTGGGSYNEQFFGPGTRLTVL.

This rearrangement joins TRBV5-1 to TRBJ1-3; 7 bases match TRBD1. The CDR3 length is 16 residues. Trimming took 3 bases from V and 0 from J; bases not matched to a gene: 6. The germline gives CDR1 SGHRS, CDR2 YFSETQ. CDR3 sequence (DNA): TGCGCCAGCAGCTCTCGACAGGGAAACTCTGGAAACACCATATATTTT. Its protein product is CASSSRQGNSGNTIYF.

This clonotype turned up a few times. This sequence joins TRBV20-1 and TRBJ1-6, with 7 bases fitting TRBD1. The CDR3 is made up of 13 amino acids. Looked up from germline, CDR1 is DFQATT and CDR2 is SNEGSKA (reference sequence). With 3 bases clipped from V and 10 bases from J, the junction kept 6 bases outside the gene matches. Here the CDR3 reads CSARGTENSPLHF. The DNA of the CDR3 is TGCAGTGCTAGGGGGACAGAGAACTCACCCCTCCACTTT.

This clonotype has just a few counts. V is TRBV7-6 and J is TRBJ2-4, with D unclear. The germline V gene encodes CDR1 SGHVS and CDR2 FNYEAQ. V was pared by 3 bases and J by 10 bases, with 4 bases between. CDR3 length: 10 amino acids. CDR3 region: CASSFEIQYF. In DNA form, the CDR3 reads TGTGCCAGCAGCTTTGAGATTCAGTACTTC. The entire variable domain, with the rest obtained from reference TRBV7-6 and TRBJ2-4, is as follows: GAGVSQSPRYKVTKRGQDVALRCDPISGHVSLYWYRQALGQGPEFLTYFNYEAQQDKSGLPNDRFSAERPEGSISTLTIQRTEQRDSAMYRCASSFEIQYFGAGTRLSVL.

In this sample, this clonotype turned up many times. This chain joins TRBV11-2 and TRBJ2-5; no reliable D call. The V end lost 4 bases, the J end lost 8 bases, and 8 bases lay between the germline ends. The CDR3 is made up of 11 amino acids. The V gene's germline CDR1 is SGHAT and CDR2 FQNNGV. The CDR3 loop reads CASSSSLTQYF. CDR3 in DNA: TGTGCCAGCAGCTCATCCTTAACCCAGTACTTC.

The CDR3 is CASNQLGGRAPPQETQYF. The CDR3 coding sequence is TGTGCCAGCAACCAACTAGGCGGGAGGGCCCCCCCACAAGAGACCCAGTACTTC. The chain couples TRBV11-2 to TRBJ2-5; 9 nucleotides line up with TRBD2. The germline V gene encodes CDR1 SGHAT and CDR2 FQNNGV. V was clipped by 7 bases and J by 2 bases; unmatched bases: 17. The CDR3 spans 18 residues.

This clonotype was counted a few times. The V and J genes are TRBV4-1 and TRBJ2-2; D perhaps matches TRBD1 (6 bases). The ends were cut back, 1 base at V and 4 bases at J, with 10 bases in the middle. The germline V gene has CDR1 MGHRA and CDR2 YSYEKL. This CDR3 has 15 amino acids. The chain's CDR3 is CASSQGIRGTGELFF. As DNA, the CDR3 is TGCGCCAGCAGCCAAGGGATCAGGGGCACCGGGGAGCTGTTTTTT.

This clonotype appeared a few times. The chain has TRBV7-2 and TRBJ2-7; no definite D call. The CDR3 runs 12 residues. Germline lookup yields CDR1 SGHTA and CDR2 FQGNSA. V lost 5 bases, J lost 7 bases, and 12 bases lay in between. The CDR3 protein is CASSPPGREQYF. As DNA, the CDR3 is TGTGCCAGCAGCCCCCCCGGTAGAGAGCAGTACTTC.

This clonotype was observed a handful of times. This chain joins TRBV5-1 and TRBJ1-3, with 8 positions matching TRBD1. The CDR3 loop spans 14 amino acids. Germline CDR1 is SGHRS and CDR2 is YFSETQ. Trimming cost V 4 bases and J 2 bases; bases outside gene matches: 2. The CDR3 DNA follows: TGCGCCAGCAGCCTGACAGGGGCTGGAAACACCATATATTTT. Its translation: CASSLTGAGNTIYF.

The genes are TRBV30 and TRBJ2-2; D gene unclear. V was clipped by 1 base and J by 6 bases, with 6 bases between them. In germline, CDR1 is GTSNPN, CDR2 SVGIG (reference sequence). This CDR3 spans 12 amino acids. The CDR3 loop reads CAWSDNPGELFF. CDR3 bases: TGTGCCTGGAGTGACAATCCCGGGGAGCTGTTTTTT.

This clonotype was picked up a small number of times. The chain recombines TRBV6-1 with TRBJ1-2; TRBD1 is a possible D gene (6 bases). CDR1 and CDR2 (germline): MNHNS, SASEGT. The CDR3 consists of 13 residues. V lost 5 bases to trimming and J lost 3 bases, with 10 bases between them. The CDR3 DNA is TGTGCCAGCAGTCTGGACAGAGACTATGGCTACACCTTC. Protein product: CASSLDRDYGYTF.

V usage is TRBV3-1 and J usage is TRBJ2-3; no clear D gene. V gave up 4 bases and J gave up 5 bases, with 10 bases separating them. CDR1 is LGHDT, CDR2 YNNKEL, per germline (reference sequence). This CDR3 is 13 amino acids long. CDR3 sequence (DNA): TGTGCCAGCAGCCCTCGAGACCTAGATACGCAGTATTTT. The encoded protein is CASSPRDLDTQYF.

This chain uses TRBV6-5 with TRBJ1-3, with no clear D. This CDR3 is built from 12 residues. V was shortened by 6 bases and J by 4 bases, with 7 bases between the two germline ends. CDR1 is MNHEY, CDR2 SVGAGI, per germline. CDR3 sequence (DNA): TGTGCCAGCAGAGCGGAGGGAAACACCATATATTTT. Its protein is CASRAEGNTIYF.

In its sample, this clonotype was seen a few times. This sequence joins TRBV7-8 and TRBJ1-2; D unresolved. CDR3 length equals 13 residues. Trimming took 1 base from V and 4 from J, leaving 7 bases between them. Germline CDR1 is SGHVS and CDR2 is FQNEAQ. The CDR3 DNA sequence: TGTGCCAGCAGCTTAGAGGCAGGCTATGGCTACACCTTC. This sequence encodes CASSLEAGYGYTF.

V and J are TRBV5-1 and TRBJ2-1; D not certain. V lost 0 bases and J 4 bases, leaving 8 bases between the germline ends. This CDR3 has 14 amino acids. Germline V gene lookup returns CDR1 SGHRS and CDR2 YFSETQ. CDR3 nucleotide sequence: TGCGCCAGCAGCTTGGAGGGCCAATACAATGAGCAGTTCTTC. Protein sequence: CASSLEGQYNEQFF.

This chain uses TRBV2 with TRBJ1-5, with D maybe TRBD1 (5 bases). Germline loops: CDR1 SNHLY, CDR2 FYNNEI. With 4 bases removed from V and 5 bases from J, the gap between germline ends came to 15 bases. The CDR3 runs 15 residues. The CDR3 DNA reads as TGTGCCAGCAGTGGTACGGGACTGGGATATCAGCCCCAGCATTTT. Its translation: CASSGTGLGYQPQHF.

This clonotype has only a few counts. V and J are TRBV6-6 and TRBJ1-1; D uncertain. CDR3 length equals 13 residues. Germline values: CDR1 MNHNY, CDR2 SVGAGI (reference sequence). The V end lost 4 bases, the J end lost 1 base, and 7 bases lay between the germline ends. The CDR3 sequence is CASSFKGNTEAFF. The DNA for the CDR3 is TGTGCCAGCAGTTTTAAGGGGAACACTGAAGCTTTCTTT.

This clonotype was counted at least ten times. The V gene is TRBV3-1, the J gene TRBJ1-1; D is uncertain. The V gene's germline CDR1 is LGHDT and CDR2 YNNKEL (reference sequence). CDR3 length: 14 amino acids. The V gene lost 0 bases and the J gene lost 11 bases, with 16 bases spanning the gap. The CDR3 sequence is CASSQDAGPGEAFF. The CDR3 coding sequence is TGTGCCAGCAGCCAAGATGCCGGGCCTGGGGAGGCTTTCTTT.

This clonotype was detected many times. The J gene is TRBJ2-7, the V gene TRBV7-3; D possibly corresponds to TRBD2 (6 bases). Germline CDR1 reads SGHTA; CDR2 reads FQGTGA. Trimming removed 5 bases from V and 7 bases from J, with 21 bases in between. The CDR3 runs to 15 residues. CDR3 sequence reads: CASSATGTVAEEQYF. In nucleotides, the CDR3 is TGTGCCAGCAGCGCAACCGGGACTGTCGCTGAGGAGCAGTACTTC.